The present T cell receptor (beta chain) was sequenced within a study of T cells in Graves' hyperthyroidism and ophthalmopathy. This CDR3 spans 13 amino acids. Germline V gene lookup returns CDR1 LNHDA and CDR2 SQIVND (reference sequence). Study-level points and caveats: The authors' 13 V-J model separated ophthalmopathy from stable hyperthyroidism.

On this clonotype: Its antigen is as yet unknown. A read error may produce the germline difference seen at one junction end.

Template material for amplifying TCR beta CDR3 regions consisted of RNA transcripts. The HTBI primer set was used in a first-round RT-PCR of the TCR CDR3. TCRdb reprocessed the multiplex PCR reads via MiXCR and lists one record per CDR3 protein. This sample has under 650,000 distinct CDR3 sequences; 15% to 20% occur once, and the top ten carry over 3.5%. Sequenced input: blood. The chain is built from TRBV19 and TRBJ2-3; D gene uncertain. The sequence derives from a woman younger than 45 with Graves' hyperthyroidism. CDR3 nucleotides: TGTGCCAGCAGTATCTTGGGCACAGATACGCAGTATTTT. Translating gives CASSILGTDTQYF. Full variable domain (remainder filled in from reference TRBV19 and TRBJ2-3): DGGITQSPKYLFRKEGQNVTLSCEQNLNHDAMYWYRQDPGQGLRLIYYSQIVNDFQKGDIAEGYSVSREKKESFPLTVTSAQKNPTAFYLCASSILGTDTQYFGPGTRLTVL.